Each of the 13 T cell receptor beta chains below was sequenced from the same sample in a study of T cells in Graves' hyperthyroidism and ophthalmopathy. From RNA transcripts, TCR beta CDR3 regions were amplified. HTBI primers drove first-round RT-PCR of the TCR CDR3. In TCRdb, the multiplex PCR reads were re-called with MiXCR into one record per CDR3 protein. Of about 610,000 distinct CDR3 sequences listed, roughly 15% are singletons. Sequenced sample: blood. The receptors were sampled from a woman aged 40 to 50 with Graves' ophthalmopathy.

This clonotype was counted at least ten times. V is TRBV20-1 and J is TRBJ2-7; 10 bases line up with TRBD1. The CDR3 contains 12 residues. In germline, CDR1 is DFQATT, CDR2 SNEGSKA (reference sequence). V gave up 4 bases and J gave up 5 bases; unmatched junction bases: 2. The CDR3 is CSANGQGDEQYF. DNA of the CDR3: TGCAGTGCTAACGGACAGGGGGACGAGCAGTACTTC.

The CDR3 here is CASILGQGADYGYTF. The CDR3 region has the DNA TGTGCCAGCATCCTAGGACAGGGGGCCGACTATGGCTACACCTTC. The genes are TRBV12-3 or TRBV12-4 and TRBJ1-2; TRBD1 agrees at 11 bases. J gave up 3 bases and V 7 bases, and 7 bases lay outside the gene matches. The CDR3 covers 15 residues.

This clonotype was detected ten times or more. The chain is built from TRBV19 and TRBJ1-1; a weak D match, TRBD1 (6 bases). The germline CDR1 and CDR2 sequences are LNHDA and SQIVND (reference sequence). The CDR3 is 15 residues long. The V end lost 5 bases, the J end lost 0 bases, and 13 bases lay between the germline ends. The CDR3 sequence is CASSWQGPVNTEAFF. CDR3 nucleotides: TGTGCCAGTAGTTGGCAGGGGCCGGTGAACACTGAAGCTTTCTTT.

In its sample, this clonotype was seen many times. The rearrangement links TRBV7-2 to TRBJ1-1; 8 bases agree with TRBD1. V dropped 6 bases and J dropped 3; count of bases not matched to a gene: 12. Germline V gene data show CDR1 as SGHTA and CDR2 as FQGNSA. The CDR3 extends over 16 amino acids. The CDR3, as DNA: TGTGCCAGCAGAGCCACAGGGGGTCCACAATACACTGAAGCTTTCTTT. As protein: CASRATGGPQYTEAFF.

This clonotype was found many times. The chain employs TRBV20-1 and TRBJ2-2, with 7 bases fitting TRBD2. This CDR3 spans 17 amino acids. Trimming cost V 0 bases and J 0 bases; bases outside gene matches: 7. CDR1 and CDR2 (germline): DFQATT, SNEGSKA (reference sequence). CDR3 in DNA: TGCAGTGCTAGAGATAAAGGCCGGGGGGCGAACACCGGGGAGCTGTTTTTT. It is translated as CSARDKGRGANTGELFF.

This clonotype showed up many times. This may be a read error, as it is one base from a much larger clone. This chain links TRBV28 with TRBJ1-1, with D maybe TRBD1 (5 bases). The germline gives CDR1 MDHEN, CDR2 SYDVKM. The CDR3 runs 17 residues. The CDR3 loop is CASSPRGAPFMNAEAFF. CDR3 nucleotide sequence: TGTGCCAGCAGTCCGAGGGGCGCTCCCTTCATGAACGCTGAAGCTTTCTTT.

This rearrangement joins TRBV5-5 to TRBJ1-1; 8 bases line up with TRBD1. The CDR3 runs 15 residues. The germline CDR1 and CDR2 sequences are SGHKS and YYEKEE (reference sequence). V lost 4 bases to trimming and J lost 5 bases; unmatched junction nucleotides: 10. The CDR3 DNA is TGTGCCAGCAGCCCCTGGGTACAGGGGGGGACTGAAGCTTTCTTT. The encoded protein is CASSPWVQGGTEAFF.

There are many counts of this clonotype. The J gene is TRBJ1-1, the V gene TRBV27; 9 nucleotides match TRBD1. This CDR3 spans 15 amino acids. Germline values: CDR1 MNHEY, CDR2 SMNVEV (reference sequence). J was trimmed by 5 bases and V by 6 bases; bases with no gene match: 10. For the CDR3, the DNA is TGTGCCAGCAGCCGTAGACAGGGGGACCGGACTGAAGCTTTCTTT. Its translation is CASSRRQGDRTEAFF.

This clonotype came up many times. The chain recombines TRBV6-2 or TRBV6-3 with TRBJ1-1; perhaps TRBD1 as D (5 bases). The V end lost 3 bases, the J end lost 8 bases, and 13 bases lay between the germline ends. CDR1 MNHEY and CDR2 SVGEGT come from the germline V gene. CDR3 length equals 13 residues. CDR3 nucleotides: TGTGCCAGCAGTTATAAGGACAACAGGGAAGCTTTCTTT. Its protein product is CASSYKDNREAFF.

The CDR3 DNA is TGTGCCAGCAGCCGGGACAGGGACGGTGAAGCTTTCTTT. Residues: CASSRDRDGEAFF. The V and J genes are TRBV4-2 and TRBJ1-1, with 9 bases that match TRBD1. This CDR3 has 13 amino acids. The trim removed 4 bases at V and 7 bases at J, leaving 4 bases unmatched. Germline V lookup: CDR1 LGHNA, CDR2 YNFKEQ.

The chain joins TRBV6-1 to TRBJ1-1, with 8 bases that match TRBD1. Germline values: CDR1 MNHNS, CDR2 SASEGT. Unmatched junction bases numbered 7, after V lost 6 bases and J lost 4 bases. This CDR3 spans 14 amino acids. As DNA, the CDR3 is TGTGCCAGCAGGGTCACAGGGGGGCTCACTGAAGCTTTCTTT. Encoded protein: CASRVTGGLTEAFF.

A few counts support this clonotype. The CDR3 reads CASSQAERSPDEQYF. The CDR3 DNA follows: TGTGCCAGCAGCCAAGCGGAAAGGAGTCCGGACGAGCAGTACTTC. The V gene is TRBV4-2, the J gene TRBJ2-7, with unresolved D. CDR3 length: 15 amino acids. V was shortened by 1 base and J by 5 bases, with 15 bases between the two germline ends. Per germline, CDR1 LGHNA and CDR2 YNFKEQ.

This clonotype was recorded many times. CDR3 sequence: CATGYSRNYEQYF. The CDR3 DNA follows: TGTGCCACCGGATACTCTCGAAACTACGAGCAGTACTTC. This rearrangement joins TRBV2 to TRBJ2-7; no reliable D call. V lost 10 bases, J lost 3 bases, and 16 bases lay in between. CDR1 and CDR2 (germline): SNHLY, FYNNEI. The CDR3 loop spans 13 amino acids.